This T cell receptor beta chain appears in the sequencing data of a study of cytomegalovirus exposure and HLA in healthy donors. Findings and caveats of the study: Analysis was performed later, and it showed HLA-associated TCR beta chains to be more clonally expanded than equally common others. Some TCR beta chains (164 of them) were listed as cytomegalovirus-associated. An observed cluster of highly shared sequence variants was recorded as a likely sequencing artifact.

The PCR employed 60 Vbeta primers together with 13 Jbeta primers. Produced via immunoSEQ multiplex PCR; TCRdb's table is partial and in-frame only. The repertoire has some 33,000 clones, about 60% of them found once; the top ten carry about 21%. Turning to this clone: Its antigen remains unidentified.

The CDR3 length is 15 residues. Germline V gives CDR1 SGHDT, CDR2 YYEEEE. V shed 6 bases and J shed 2 bases, with 18 bases lying between them. These donors, healthy bone marrow donors, were studied. V gene TRBV5-6 combines with J gene TRBJ2-7; weak D call: TRBD2 (6 bases). The sequenced material came from PBMCs. This sequence was found in a man aged 45-65 years in good health and CMV-seropositive. The CDR3 here is CASTPGPSATYEQYF. CDR3 nucleotide sequence: TGTGCCAGCACCCCGGGTCCTAGCGCTACCTACGAGCAGTACTTC.